A single T cell receptor beta chain is shown here with its context. Its target is unknown. Germline V gives CDR1 MDHEN, CDR2 SYDVKM. V lost 3 bases, J lost 4 bases, and 9 bases stayed unmatched. The CDR3 is 17 residues long. These data come from a study of shared clonotypes between healthy human individuals. CD45RO-negative, CCR7-positively selected cells formed the naive CD8 fraction, excluding terminally differentiated effector memory CD45RA+ cells. General study results and limits: Shared across a handful of donors were roughly 4.8% of the naive CD4 clonotypes.

The data were produced by immunoSEQ multiplex PCR, yet TCRdb's version contains in-frame clones alone and is incomplete. The repertoire holds fewer than 1 million clones, with approximately 96% as singletons. Sequencing was done on a sample of naive CD8+ T cells sorted from blood. This clonotype originated in a man aged 30-40 years in good health. The J gene is TRBJ2-5, the V gene TRBV28; 12 bases align to TRBD2. The CDR3 nucleotides are TGTGCCAGCAGTTTGCTAGCGGGAGGGGTTAAAACAGAGACCCAGTACTTC. It yields the protein CASSLLAGGVKTETQYF. Supplemented by reference TRBV28 and TRBJ2-5, the full variable domain reads DVKVTQSSRYLVKRTGEKVFLECVQDMDHENMFWYRQDPGLGLRLIYFSYDVKMKEKGDIPEGYSVSREKKERFSLILESASTNQTSMYLCASSLLAGGVKTETQYFGPGTRLLVL.